One and the same sample provided the 9 T cell receptor beta chains below, sequenced in a study of control samples from healthy donors and cancer patients. Profiled with immunoSEQ multiplex PCR; TCRdb holds only in-frame clones, not every one. Among around 68,000 clones listed, roughly 80% were seen once. Sequences were obtained from PBMCs. These receptor sequences come from a woman aged 45-65 years with lung cancer.

The chain links TRBV18 to TRBJ2-2; TRBD1 might be the D (5 bases). The CDR3 consists of 12 residues. Trimming cost V 6 bases and J 4 bases, with 6 bases left between them. Germline V gene sequence: CDR1 KGHSH, CDR2 LQKENI. CDR3 DNA sequence: TGTGCCAGCTCTCAGGGCACCGGGGAGCTGTTTTTT. Protein: CASSQGTGELFF.

The chain has TRBV5-6 and TRBJ1-3, with TRBD1 matching over 7 bases. This CDR3 contains 16 residues. V was clipped by 5 bases and J by 0 bases; unmatched bases: 8. Germline V gene sequence: CDR1 SGHDT, CDR2 YYEEEE. The CDR3 sequence is CASRPGTVSSGNTIYF. The DNA of the CDR3 is TGTGCCAGCAGACCCGGGACAGTGAGCTCTGGAAACACCATATATTTT.

This clone was seen a handful of times. The chain joins TRBV5-1 to TRBJ1-1; D not certain. CDR3 length: 14 amino acids. Germline V gene data show CDR1 as SGHRS and CDR2 as YFSETQ. V shed 4 bases and J shed 3 bases, with 13 bases lying between them. Here the CDR3 reads CASSVRAAYTEAFF. The CDR3 DNA reads as TGCGCCAGCAGCGTAAGGGCAGCCTACACTGAAGCTTTCTTT.

V is TRBV6-5 and J is TRBJ1-2; maybe TRBD1 (5 bases). This CDR3 contains 15 residues. V lost 6 bases to trimming and J lost 2 bases, with 16 bases between them. Germline V gene sequence: CDR1 MNHEY, CDR2 SVGAGI. CDR3 in DNA: TGTGCCAGCAGCGGAGGCAGGGAGTGGAACTATGGCTACACCTTC. It is translated as CASSGGREWNYGYTF.

The chain uses TRBV28 and TRBJ1-5; maybe TRBD1 (5 bases). Germline CDR1 reads MDHEN; CDR2 reads SYDVKM. The length of the CDR3 is 16 residues. Trimming cost V 5 bases and J 4 bases, with 18 bases left between them. The CDR3 nucleotides are TGTGCCAGCAGTCCCATGTGGGGGGGGACGAATCAGCCCCAGCATTTT. This codes for CASSPMWGGTNQPQHF.

The chain recombines TRBV21-1 with TRBJ2-5; the table's D gene call, TRBD2, was not cross checked with the DNA. TRBV21-1 is deemed a pseudogene. The CDR3 runs 18 residues. DNA of the CDR3: TGTGCCAGCAGCAAAGTTCGGGGTTGGTGGGTAGGGAAAGAGACCCAGTACTTC. Translating gives CASSKVRGWWVGKETQYF.

This chain joins TRBV11-2 and TRBJ1-1; D gene unclear. Trimming shortened V by 3 bases and J by 5 bases, and 16 bases separated the two germline ends. This CDR3 comprises 15 residues. The germline V gene encodes CDR1 SGHAT and CDR2 FQNNGV. The CDR3 protein is CASSLSPVRGTEAFF. CDR3 DNA sequence: TGTGCCAGCAGCTTGTCTCCCGTTCGGGGTACTGAAGCTTTCTTT.

This clone was observed a single time. The CDR3, as DNA: TGTGCCTGGAGTCTCCCGGGACAGGGGAGAACTGAAGCTTTCTTT. This encodes CAWSLPGQGRTEAFF. The V and J genes are TRBV30 and TRBJ1-1, with 10 bases matching TRBD1. V shed 2 bases, J shed 5 bases, and the junction held 8 bases outside the gene matches. The germline CDR1 and CDR2 sequences are GTSNPN and SVGIG (reference sequence). The CDR3 consists of 15 residues. The entire variable domain, with the rest obtained from reference TRBV30 and TRBJ1-1, is as follows: SQTIHQWPATLVQPVGSPLSLECTVEGTSNPNLYWYRQAAGRGLQLLFYSVGIGQISSEVPQNLSASRPQDRQFILSSKKLLLSDSGFYLCAWSLPGQGRTEAFFGQGTRLTVV.

The count of this clone is one. The gene calls are TRBV18 and TRBJ2-2; no reliable D call. The CDR3 is 14 amino acids. In germline, CDR1 is KGHSH, CDR2 LQKENI. The V and J ends lost 3 bases and 0 bases respectively, with 5 bases between them. The CDR3 loop reads CASSPGSNTGELFF. CDR3 DNA: TGTGCCAGCTCACCGGGTTCGAACACCGGGGAGCTGTTTTTT.